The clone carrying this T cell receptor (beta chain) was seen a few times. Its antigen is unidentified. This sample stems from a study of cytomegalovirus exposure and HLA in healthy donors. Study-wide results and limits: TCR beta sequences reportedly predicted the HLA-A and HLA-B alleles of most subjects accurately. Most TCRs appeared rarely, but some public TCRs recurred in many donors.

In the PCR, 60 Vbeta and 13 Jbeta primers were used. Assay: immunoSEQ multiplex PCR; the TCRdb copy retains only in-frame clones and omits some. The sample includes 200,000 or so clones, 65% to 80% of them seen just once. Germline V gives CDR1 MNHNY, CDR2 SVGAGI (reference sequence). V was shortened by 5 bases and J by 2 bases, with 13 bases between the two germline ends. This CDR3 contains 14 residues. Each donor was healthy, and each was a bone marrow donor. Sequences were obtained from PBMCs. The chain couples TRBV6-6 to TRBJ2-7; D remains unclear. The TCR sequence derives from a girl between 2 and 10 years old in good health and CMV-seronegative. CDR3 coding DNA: TGTGCCAGCAGTCCCCTAGGATCGACCTACGAGCAGTACTTC. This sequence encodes CASSPLGSTYEQYF.